These 22 T cell receptor beta chains came from one sample sequenced in a study of shared T cell receptors in the human thymus. Profiling relied on immunoSEQ multiplex PCR, and the TCRdb table lists in-frame clones only, not all of them. The table has around 730,000 clones, approximately 83% seen once. This sample also belongs to another study, concerning human thymus T cells.

Sample: thymocytes. The receptor source for this set is a girl under three years old with a congenital heart defect.

This sequence joins TRBV4-3 and TRBJ1-5; 7 bases map to TRBD1. The ends lost 0 bases at V and 0 bases at J; junction bases unmatched: 17. CDR3 length: 21 residues. CDR1 and CDR2 from the germline V gene are LGHNA and YSLEER. The CDR3 DNA sequence: TGCGCCAGCAGCCAAGATTGGGCCACAGGGGCTACCACTTATAGCAATCAGCCCCAGCATTTT. This translates into CASSQDWATGATTYSNQPQHF.

V is TRBV19 and J is TRBJ1-1, with D unresolved. CDR3 length: 13 residues. V lost 6 bases and J 4 bases, leaving 12 bases between the germline ends. The germline V gene has CDR1 LNHDA and CDR2 SQIVND (reference sequence). The DNA of the CDR3 is TGTGCCAGTAGATCCCGGGAGGGCACTGAAGCTTTCTTT. Protein product: CASRSREGTEAFF. Combining the CDR3 with reference TRBV19 and TRBJ1-1 gives the whole variable domain DGGITQSPKYLFRKEGQNVTLSCEQNLNHDAMYWYRQDPGQGLRLIYYSQIVNDFQKGDIAEGYSVSREKKESFPLTVTSAQKNPTAFYLCASRSREGTEAFFGQGTRLTVV.

The chain recombines TRBV11-2 with TRBJ2-3; 10 bases match TRBD1. Per germline, CDR1 SGHAT and CDR2 FQNNGV. V trimming: 2 bases; J trimming: 3 bases; junction bases outside the gene matches: 2. The CDR3 is 15 residues long. The CDR3 spells CASSLPGQGTDTQYF. The CDR3 DNA reads TGTGCCAGCAGCTTACCGGGACAGGGGACAGATACGCAGTATTTT. Complete variable domain (other parts from reference TRBV11-2 and TRBJ2-3): EAGVAQSPRYKIIEKRQSVAFWCNPISGHATLYWYQQILGQGPKLLIQFQNNGVVDDSQLPKDRFSAERLKGVDSTLKIQPAKLEDSAVYLCASSLPGQGTDTQYFGPGTRLTVL.

This clone was found once. The V call is TRBV7-3, the J call TRBJ1-1; 9 positions agree with TRBD1. The CDR3 runs to 16 residues. The trim removed 5 bases at V and 4 bases at J, leaving 11 bases unmatched. Germline V gene data show CDR1 as SGHTA and CDR2 as FQGTGA. CDR3 residues: CASSPRDREEGTEAFF. The CDR3 nucleotides read TGTGCCAGCAGCCCGCGGGACAGGGAGGAAGGCACTGAAGCTTTCTTT.

The gene calls are TRBV2 and TRBJ2-7; the D is unclear. The V end was cut by 2 bases, the J end by 6 bases, with 11 bases between. Germline V CDR1 and CDR2: SNHLY, FYNNEI. The CDR3 covers 13 residues. This CDR3 is CASSEFGWSEQYF. The CDR3, as DNA: TGTGCCAGCAGTGAATTCGGGTGGAGCGAGCAGTACTTC.

This chain joins TRBV4-1 and TRBJ2-4; the match to TRBD2 covers 8 bases. Germline V gene lookup returns CDR1 MGHRA and CDR2 YSYEKL. V shed 1 base and J 4 bases; nucleotides not matched to a gene: 9. The CDR3 totals 17 residues. CDR3 in amino acids: CASSQGNSGGPKNIQYF. The DNA of the CDR3 is TGCGCCAGCAGCCAAGGTAACAGCGGGGGACCTAAAAACATTCAGTACTTC.

The CDR3 sequence is CASSDPTGATHNYGYTF. CDR3 bases: TGTGCCAGCAGTGATCCGACAGGGGCGACTCATAACTATGGCTACACCTTC. The genes are TRBV25-1 and TRBJ1-2; TRBD1 matches at 8 bases. J was trimmed by 1 base and V by 3 bases; bases with no gene match: 10. Germline V CDR1 and CDR2: MGHDK, SYGVNS. This CDR3 region has 17 residues.

J is TRBJ1-6 and V is TRBV14; D is unclear. The CDR3 is made up of 14 amino acids. Germline CDR1 is SGHDN and CDR2 is FVKESK. Trimming stripped 0 bases from V and 6 bases from J, with 6 bases between. The CDR3 nucleotides read TGTGCCAGCAGCCAAGATCTAGGTAATTCACCCCTCCACTTT. Its translation: CASSQDLGNSPLHF.

The CDR3: CASTPDRGVAGELFF. DNA of the CDR3: TGTGCCAGCACCCCGGACAGGGGAGTGGCCGGGGAGCTGTTTTTT. The rearrangement joins TRBV9 to TRBJ2-2, with 9 positions matching TRBD1. With 6 bases clipped from V and 6 bases from J, the junction kept 9 bases outside the gene matches. This CDR3 is 15 amino acids long. Germline values: CDR1 SGDLS, CDR2 YYNGEE.

The rearrangement links TRBV6-1 to TRBJ2-1, with D hard to call. The germline V gene encodes CDR1 MNHNS and CDR2 SASEGT. Trimming shortened V by 6 bases and J by 3 bases, and 9 bases separated the two germline ends. The CDR3 has 13 amino acids. CDR3 nucleotide sequence: TGTGCCAGCAGCGCCAGTCGCTACAATGAGCAGTTCTTC. It specifies CASSASRYNEQFF.

The chain employs TRBV6-1 and TRBJ1-6; 8 bases match TRBD1. CDR1 is MNHNS and CDR2 is SASEGT in the germline V gene. There are 15 residues in the CDR3. After removal of 4 bases from V and 7 bases from J, the junction contained 6 bases not matched to a gene. DNA of the CDR3: TGTGCCAGCAGTGCACCGGGACAGGTCAATTCACCCCTCCACTTT. It is translated as CASSAPGQVNSPLHF.

This chain joins TRBV2 and TRBJ1-4; maybe TRBD1 (6 bases). Germline lookup yields CDR1 SNHLY and CDR2 FYNNEI. V gave up 6 bases and J gave up 5 bases, with 16 bases separating them. The CDR3 consists of 15 residues. The CDR3 region has the DNA TGTGCCAGCAGGGCTCACAGGGTACTAAATGAAAAACTGTTTTTT. Its protein is CASRAHRVLNEKLFF.

V usage is TRBV25-1 and J usage is TRBJ1-4; no clear D gene. There are 15 residues in the CDR3. The V end lost 4 bases, the J end lost 0 bases, and 9 bases lay between the germline ends. Germline loops: CDR1 MGHDK, CDR2 SYGVNS. For the CDR3, the DNA is TGTGCCAGCAGTGCAACCGGGTCAACTAATGAAAAACTGTTTTTT. Amino acid sequence: CASSATGSTNEKLFF.

CDR3 coding DNA: TGTGCCAGCAGTTTAGCCCGGAGGAATCAGCCCCAGCATTTT. This encodes CASSLARRNQPQHF. The rearrangement uses TRBV28 and TRBJ1-5; D gene uncertain. Trimming left V 2 bases short and J 4 bases short, with 9 bases between. Germline CDR1 is MDHEN and CDR2 is SYDVKM. The CDR3 spans 14 residues.

V usage is TRBV5-4 and J usage is TRBJ2-7, with D maybe TRBD2 (6 bases). CDR1 is SGHNT, CDR2 YYREEE, per germline (reference sequence). The CDR3 covers 15 residues. The V and J ends lost 3 bases and 4 bases respectively, with 17 bases between them. The chain's CDR3 is CASSWMGGPSYEQYF. For the CDR3, the DNA is TGTGCCAGCAGCTGGATGGGGGGACCATCATACGAGCAGTACTTC.

CDR3 residues: CASSVGQSYGNTIYF. As DNA, the CDR3 is TGTGCCAGCAGTGTTGGGCAGAGCTATGGAAACACCATATATTTT. The chain combines TRBV6-1 with TRBJ1-3, with no clear D. Trimming stripped 4 bases from V and 3 bases from J, with 13 bases between. Looked up from germline, CDR1 is MNHNS and CDR2 is SASEGT. The CDR3 totals 15 residues.

The chain joins TRBV6-6 to TRBJ1-4; tentatively, D is TRBD1 (5 bases). Between the trimmed V and J ends, which lost 2 bases and 7 bases, there was a span of 8 bases. Germline CDR1 MNHNY, CDR2 SVGAGI (reference sequence). The CDR3 has 13 amino acids. The CDR3 region is CASSYTQGEKLFF. DNA for the CDR3: TGTGCCAGCAGTTACACCCAGGGTGAAAAACTGTTTTTT.

V and J are TRBV6-1 and TRBJ2-2; tentatively, D is TRBD1 (5 bases). The V and J ends lost 7 bases and 1 base respectively, with 10 bases between them. The CDR3 runs to 14 residues. CDR1 and CDR2 from the germline V gene are MNHNS and SASEGT. The CDR3 region is CASNARVNTGELFF. The CDR3, as DNA: TGTGCCAGCAACGCCAGGGTGAACACCGGGGAGCTGTTTTTT.

J is TRBJ2-7 and V is TRBV7-3; TRBD2 might be the D (6 bases). The CDR3 contains 13 residues. The germline V and J ends were trimmed by 4 bases and 4 bases, with 11 bases remaining between them. Germline CDR1 reads SGHTA; CDR2 reads FQGTGA. CDR3 nucleotide sequence: TGTGCCAGCAGCTGGGGACGGGAGTACGAGCAGTACTTC. Translating it yields CASSWGREYEQYF.

The rearrangement joins TRBV5-1 to TRBJ2-7; no firm D call. The CDR3 runs to 13 residues. Per the germline V gene, CDR1 is SGHRS and CDR2 is YFSETQ. Trimming stripped 0 bases from V and 4 bases from J, with 8 bases between. The CDR3 is CASSLDTDYEQYF. In nucleotides, the CDR3 is TGCGCCAGCAGCTTGGATACAGATTACGAGCAGTACTTC.

This chain uses TRBV27 with TRBJ1-1; 7 nucleotides match TRBD1. Per germline, CDR1 MNHEY and CDR2 SMNVEV (reference sequence). The CDR3 is 17 residues long. Trimming at V came to 8 bases and at J to 2 bases, leaving 17 bases not matched to a gene. CDR3 sequence reads: CASLPRRTGGENTEAFF. The CDR3 DNA reads as TGTGCCAGCCTCCCTAGGAGGACAGGAGGAGAAAACACTGAAGCTTTCTTT.

The rearrangement links TRBV4-3 to TRBJ2-3; 7 nucleotides align to TRBD1. This CDR3 contains 17 residues. Looked up from germline, CDR1 is LGHNA and CDR2 is YSLEER. After removal of 6 bases from V and 5 bases from J, the junction contained 17 bases not matched to a gene. CDR3 bases: TGCGCCAGCAGTTTGGGGAGAAAACAGGGGAGAATAGATACGCAGTATTTT. Protein sequence: CASSLGRKQGRIDTQYF.